Presented here are 12 T cell receptor beta chains from one specimen sequenced in a study of T cells in Graves' hyperthyroidism and ophthalmopathy. Amplified TCR beta CDR3 regions derived from RNA transcripts. First-round RT-PCR with HTBI primers amplified the TCR CDR3 region. TCRdb passed the multiplex PCR reads through MiXCR, listing each CDR3 protein once. The table has fewer than 400,000 distinct CDR3 sequences, approximately 15% seen once. The sequenced material came from blood. These receptors were collected from a man younger than 45 with Graves' hyperthyroidism.

This clonotype appeared many times. This chain connects TRBV2 to TRBJ1-1; D gene ambiguous. This CDR3 comprises 13 residues. V lost 7 bases and J lost 1, with 10 bases in between. Germline lookup yields CDR1 SNHLY and CDR2 FYNNEI. DNA of the CDR3: TGTGCCAGCATCCGAGTAGAGAACACTGAAGCTTTCTTT. Protein: CASIRVENTEAFF.

This clonotype has more than one count but fewer than ten. CDR3 residues: CARGLAESYEQYF. CDR3 bases: TGTGCCAGGGGACTAGCGGAGTCCTACGAGCAGTACTTC. The chain couples TRBV9 to TRBJ2-7, with TRBD2 identical over 11 bases. Losses at the gene ends were 8 bases for V and 1 base for J; bases not matched to a gene: 2. Germline V gene sequence: CDR1 SGDLS, CDR2 YYNGEE. This CDR3 region has 13 residues. Variable domain in full (rest from reference TRBV9 and TRBJ2-7): DSGVTQTPKHLITATGQRVTLRCSPRSGDLSVYWYQQSLDQGLQFLIQYYNGEERAKGNILERFSAQQFPDLHSELNLSSLELGDSALYFCARGLAESYEQYFGPGTRLTVT.

This clonotype was seen repeatedly, ten times or more. This chain uses TRBV12-3 or TRBV12-4 with TRBJ2-1; tentatively, D is TRBD1 or TRBD2 (6 bases each). The length of the CDR3 is 14 residues. Trimming pared 8 bases from V and 7 bases from J, leaving 18 bases between. CDR3 nucleotide sequence: TGTGCCAGCGGTCAGGTGACTAGGGGGAATGAGCAGTTCTTC. It encodes CASGQVTRGNEQFF.

The rearrangement uses TRBV11-2 and TRBJ1-1; no definite D call. Germline assignment: CDR1 SGHAT and CDR2 FQNNGV. The CDR3 length is 16 residues. Deletions cut 6 bases from V and 0 bases from J, with 17 bases between. This CDR3 reads CASRTIKTPLNTEAFF. In DNA form, the CDR3 reads TGTGCCAGCAGAACAATCAAAACCCCGTTGAACACTGAAGCTTTCTTT. Filled out from reference TRBV11-2 and TRBJ1-1, the complete variable domain reads EAGVAQSPRYKIIEKRQSVAFWCNPISGHATLYWYQQILGQGPKLLIQFQNNGVVDDSQLPKDRFSAERLKGVDSTLKIQPAKLEDSAVYLCASRTIKTPLNTEAFFGQGTRLTVV.

This chain joins TRBV9 and TRBJ2-3; 11 bases match TRBD2. The CDR3 has 14 amino acids. Germline V CDR1 and CDR2: SGDLS, YYNGEE. The V gene end was trimmed by 4 bases and the J gene end by 4 bases; junction bases not matched to a gene: 2. CDR3 sequence (DNA): TGTGCCAGCAGCTTACTAGCGGGAGCAGATACGCAGTATTTT. Its translation: CASSLLAGADTQYF.

This clonotype has ten or more counts. The chain joins TRBV28 to TRBJ2-5; D is possibly TRBD1 (6 bases). Trimming took off 8 bases at V and 1 base at J, with 11 bases between the two ends. CDR1 is MDHEN, CDR2 SYDVKM, per germline. The CDR3 extends over 13 amino acids. The CDR3 DNA is TGTGCCAGCTGCCGGGACATCCAAGAGACCCAGTACTTC. This sequence encodes CASCRDIQETQYF.

This clonotype has just a few counts. It may be a read error: a sequence one base away is much more abundant. The rearrangement uses TRBV7-9 and TRBJ1-1; D ambiguous. In germline, CDR1 is SEHNR, CDR2 FQNEAQ (reference sequence). With 6 bases removed from V and 1 base from J, the gap between germline ends came to 6 bases. The CDR3 is 12 amino acids. DNA of the CDR3: TGTGCCAGCAGGTGGGAGAACACTGAAGCTTTCTTT. Translating it yields CASRWENTEAFF.

This clonotype was seen ten or more times. The chain couples TRBV3-1 to TRBJ2-7, with 8 bases aligning to TRBD1. The CDR3 has 14 amino acids. The J segment lost 7 bases and the V segment lost 4 bases, leaving 9 bases of the junction unmatched. Germline V CDR1 and CDR2: LGHDT, YNNKEL (reference sequence). CDR3 sequence reads: CASSLSGQGGEQYF. DNA for the CDR3: TGTGCCAGCAGCCTATCCGGACAGGGCGGAGAGCAGTACTTC.

V usage is TRBV20-1 and J usage is TRBJ2-4, with D maybe TRBD1 (6 bases). The DNA matches TRBJ2-1 better at its end, which makes the J call doubtful. The CDR3 totals 10 residues. Germline V CDR1 and CDR2: DFQATT, SNEGSKA (reference sequence). CDR3 bases: TGCAGTGCTATTAGGGACATTCAGTTCTTC. Amino acid sequence: CSAIRDIQFF.

This clonotype was seen ten or more times. V and J are TRBV27 and TRBJ2-1; D is uncertain. Germline V gene data show CDR1 as MNHEY and CDR2 as SMNVEV (reference sequence). The CDR3 consists of 16 residues. Trimming pared 6 bases from V and 0 bases from J, leaving 15 bases between. CDR3 sequence: CASSPVKPPSYNEQFF. In nucleotides, the CDR3 is TGTGCCAGCAGCCCCGTTAAACCTCCCTCCTACAATGAGCAGTTCTTC.

This clonotype turned up a few times. The chain carries TRBV29-1 and TRBJ2-7; TRBD1 might be the D (6 bases). This CDR3 region has 13 residues. Germline lookup yields CDR1 SQVTM and CDR2 ANQGSEA. V gave up 5 bases and J gave up 0 bases, with 11 bases separating them. The CDR3, as DNA: TGCAGCGTTCTCAGGGGAAGCTCCTACGAGCAGTACTTC. Its protein product is CSVLRGSSYEQYF.

CDR3 in amino acids: CSARGPGQMGGYTF. For the CDR3, the DNA is TGCAGTGCTAGGGGTCCAGGCCAGATGGGGGGCTACACCTTC. The chain couples TRBV20-1 to TRBJ1-2; D is unresolved. From germline, CDR1 is DFQATT and CDR2 SNEGSKA (reference sequence). Trimming cost V 3 bases and J 8 bases, with 19 bases left between them. The CDR3 extends over 14 amino acids.